This TCR beta chain comes out of a study of blood T cell repertoires in COVID-19. As for the study in general: There were acute and convalescent COVID-19 samples, and they came from the United States, Italy and Spain. Sample material is recorded as cDNA or gDNA derived from T cells, B-cell-depleted T cells, or PBMCs.

As originally analysed: Reference gene primer amplification in the assay estimated nucleated cell counts. Only in-frame clones appear in the TCRdb table, and some are missing; sequencing was by immunoSEQ multiplex PCR. The V and J calls and clone size come from that table; D and trimming were worked out from the DNA. This table holds hundreds of thousands of clones, roughly 80% found once. The CDR3 runs to 14 residues. The germline gives CDR1 SNHLY, CDR2 FYNNEI. Trimming pared 5 bases from V and 9 bases from J, leaving 14 bases between. This receptor was obtained from a woman aged 45-65 years with active or convalescent COVID-19. This rearrangement joins TRBV2 to TRBJ1-6; tentative D call: TRBD1 (5 bases). Sequencing used peripheral blood. In nucleotides, the CDR3 is TGTGCCAGCAGTTCTGACAGCTCACCTTCACCCCTCCACTTT. It codes for CASSSDSSPSPLHF.